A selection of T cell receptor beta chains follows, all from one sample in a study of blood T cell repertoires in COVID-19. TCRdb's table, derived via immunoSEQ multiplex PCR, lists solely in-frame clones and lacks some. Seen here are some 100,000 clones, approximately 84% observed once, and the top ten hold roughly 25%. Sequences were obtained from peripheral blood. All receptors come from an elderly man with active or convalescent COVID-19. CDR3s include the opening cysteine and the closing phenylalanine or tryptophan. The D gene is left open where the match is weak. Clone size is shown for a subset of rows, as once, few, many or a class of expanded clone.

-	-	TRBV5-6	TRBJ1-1	CASSLVQGSGRGAFF	TGTGCCAGCAGCTTAGTACAGGGTTCCGGTCGCGGCGCTTTCTTT
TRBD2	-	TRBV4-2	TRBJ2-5	CASSPQGAGGPGETQYF	TGTGCCAGCAGCCCCCAGGGTGCGGGGGGGCCTGGGGAGACCCAGTACTTC
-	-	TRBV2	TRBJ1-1	CANQQVRTEAFF	TGTGCCAACCAACAGGTGCGCACTGAAGCTTTCTTT
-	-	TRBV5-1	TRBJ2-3	CASSLNPSSSTDTQYF	TGCGCCAGCAGCTTGAATCCTAGCAGCAGCACAGATACGCAGTATTTT
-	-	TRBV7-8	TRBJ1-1	CASSYMNTEAFF	TGTGCCAGCAGCTACATGAACACTGAAGCTTTCTTT
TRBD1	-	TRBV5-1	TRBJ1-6	CASSYFPGTGDGSYNSPLHF	TGCGCCAGCAGCTATTTTCCCGGGACAGGGGATGGGTCCTATAATTCACCCCTCCACTTT
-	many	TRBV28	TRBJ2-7	CASSTPGTYEQYF	TGTGCCAGCAGCACCCCAGGGACCTACGAGCAGTACTTC
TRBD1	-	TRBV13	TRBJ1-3	CASSPGTGTPGNTIYF	TGTGCCAGCAGTCCCGGGACAGGGACCCCTGGAAACACCATATATTTT
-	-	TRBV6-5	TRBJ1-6	CASVVSYNSPLHF	TGTGCCAGCGTTGTATCCTATAATTCACCCCTCCACTTT
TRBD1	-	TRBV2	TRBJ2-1	CASSKRQGQYNEQFF	TGTGCCAGCAGTAAAAGACAGGGGCAGTACAATGAGCAGTTCTTC
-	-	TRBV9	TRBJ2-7	CASSAGLHYEQYF	TGTGCCAGCAGCGCGGGACTCCACTACGAGCAGTACTTC
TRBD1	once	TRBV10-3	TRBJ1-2	CAISTNRGTNYGYTF	TGTGCCATCAGCACCAACAGGGGCACTAACTATGGCTACACCTTC
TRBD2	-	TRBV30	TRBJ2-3	CAWSGTSGQRQTQYF	TGTGCCTGGAGCGGGACTAGCGGCCAGCGTCAGACGCAGTATTTT
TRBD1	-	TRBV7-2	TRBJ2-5	CASSLNPGGETQYF	TGTGCCAGCAGCTTAAACCCAGGGGGCGAGACCCAGTACTTC
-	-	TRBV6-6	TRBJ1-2	CASSSTREATGGYTF	TGTGCCAGCAGTTCAACCAGGGAGGCCACCGGTGGCTACACCTTC
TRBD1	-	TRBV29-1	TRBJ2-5	CSAGQGGETQYF	TGCAGCGCCGGACAGGGGGGGGAGACCCAGTACTTC
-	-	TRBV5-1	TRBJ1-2	CASSLEGYGADGYTF	TGCGCCAGCAGCTTGGAGGGGTACGGAGCCGATGGCTACACCTTC
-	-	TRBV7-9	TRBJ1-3	CASSRLPGVSGNTIYF	TGTGCCAGCAGTCGTTTACCCGGGGTTTCTGGAAACACCATATATTTT
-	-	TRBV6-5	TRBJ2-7	CASSFGRAYEQYF	TGTGCCAGCAGTTTTGGCAGGGCCTACGAGCAGTACTTC
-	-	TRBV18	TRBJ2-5	CASSRADQETQYF	TGTGCCAGCTCACGGGCCGACCAAGAGACCCAGTACTTC
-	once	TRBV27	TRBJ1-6	CASGRDFTDSPLHF	TGTGCCAGCGGACGGGACTTTACCGATTCACCCCTCCACTTT
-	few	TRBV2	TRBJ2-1	CASKVGSIGEQFF	TGTGCCAGCAAGGTAGGGAGTATAGGTGAGCAGTTCTTC
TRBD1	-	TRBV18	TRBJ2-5	CASSPGQDSYF	TGTGCCAGCTCACCAGGACAGGATTCGTACTTC
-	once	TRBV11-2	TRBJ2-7	CASSLDYSYEQYF	TGTGCCAGCAGCTTAGATTACTCCTACGAGCAGTACTTC
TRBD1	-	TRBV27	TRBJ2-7	CASSAPGQGSYEQYF	TGTGCCAGCAGTGCACCGGGACAGGGTTCCTACGAGCAGTACTTC
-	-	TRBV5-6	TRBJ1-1	CASNVGHFTEAFF	TGTGCCAGCAACGTTGGACACTTCACTGAAGCTTTCTTT
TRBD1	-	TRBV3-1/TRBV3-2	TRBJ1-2	CASSLQGVYGYTF	TGTGCCAGCAGCCTGCAGGGGGTATATGGCTACACCTTC
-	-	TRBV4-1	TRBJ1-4	CASSPHHEKLFF	TGCGCCAGCAGCCCTCATCACGAGAAACTGTTTTTT
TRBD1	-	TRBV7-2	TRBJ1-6	CASSLLAGTGNSPLHF	TGTGCCAGCAGCCTACTTGCCGGGACAGGGAATTCACCCCTCCACTTT
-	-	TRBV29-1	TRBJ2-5	CSVVEQETQYF	TGCAGCGTTGTGGAGCAAGAGACCCAGTACTTC
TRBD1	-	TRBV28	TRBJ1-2	CAALRGQGYGYTF	TGTGCCGCCCTCCGGGGACAGGGGTATGGCTACACCTTC